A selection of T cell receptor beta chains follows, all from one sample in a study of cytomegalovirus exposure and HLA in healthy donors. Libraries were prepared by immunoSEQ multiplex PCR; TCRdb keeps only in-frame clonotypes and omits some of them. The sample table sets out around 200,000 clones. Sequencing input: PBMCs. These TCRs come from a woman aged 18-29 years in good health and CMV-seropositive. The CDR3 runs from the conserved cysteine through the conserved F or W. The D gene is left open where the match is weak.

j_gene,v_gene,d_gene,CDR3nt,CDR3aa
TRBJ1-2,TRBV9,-,TGTGCCAGCAGCGACTCCCAGGTGGACTATGGCTACACCTTC,CASSDSQVDYGYTF
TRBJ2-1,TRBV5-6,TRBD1,TGTGCCAGCAGCTTGCCGGGACAGGGGCTTAATGAGCAGTTCTTC,CASSLPGQGLNEQFF
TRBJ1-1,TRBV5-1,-,TGCGCCAGCCAGGAAGGAACGATGAACACTGAAGCTTTCTTT,CASQEGTMNTEAFF
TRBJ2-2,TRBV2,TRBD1,TGTGCCAGCAGTGCACAGGGGGCGCAAGCCGGGGAGCTGTTTTTT,CASSAQGAQAGELFF
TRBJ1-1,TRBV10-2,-,TGCGCCAGCAGTCTAACAGATGAAGCTTTCTTT,CASSLTDEAFF
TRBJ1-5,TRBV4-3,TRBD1,TGCGCCAGCAGCCAAGCCGTTTCATTCGGACAGGGCGATGTTGGTCAGCCCCAGCATTTT,CASSQAVSFGQGDVGQPQHF
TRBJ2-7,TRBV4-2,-,TGTGCCAGCAGCCAGACGTCAGGGGAGTGGGGGCAGTACTTC,CASSQTSGEWGQYF
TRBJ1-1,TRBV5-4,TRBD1,TGTGCCAGCAGCCCCGGGGGGACAGGGCACACTGAAGCTTTCTTT,CASSPGGTGHTEAFF
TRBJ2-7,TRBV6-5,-,TGTGCCAGCAGTTACCTAGGGGAATACTACGAGCAGTACTTC,CASSYLGEYYEQYF
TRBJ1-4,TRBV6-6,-,TGTGCCAGCAGCTCCGGACAGAATGAAAAACTGTTTTTT,CASSSGQNEKLFF
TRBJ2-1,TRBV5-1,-,TGCGCCAGCAGCTCTCAGGGCAATGAGCAGTTCTTC,CASSSQGNEQFF
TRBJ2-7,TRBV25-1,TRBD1,TGTGCCAGCAGTGCCCAAGGGGGCCGACCTCCCTACGAGCAGTACTTC,CASSAQGGRPPYEQYF
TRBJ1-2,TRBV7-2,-,TGTGCCAGCAGCTTAAAAGGGGGTTACGGCTACACCTTC,CASSLKGGYGYTF
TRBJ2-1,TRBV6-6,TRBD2,TGTGCCAGCAGTCGGAGCGGGAGCTCCCACAATGAGCAGTTCTTC,CASSRSGSSHNEQFF
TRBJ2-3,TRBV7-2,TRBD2,TGTGCCAGCAGCCGACCCCCGGGGGGAATCACAGATACGCAGTATTTT,CASSRPPGGITDTQYF
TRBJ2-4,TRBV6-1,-,TGTGCCAGCAGTCCGGACAGACTAGCCAAAAACATTCAGTACTTC,CASSPDRLAKNIQYF
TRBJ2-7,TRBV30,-,TGTGCCTGGAGTGATTTAAACGAGCAGTACTTC,CAWSDLNEQYF
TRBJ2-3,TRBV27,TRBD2,TGTGCCAGCAGTTTAAGCGGGGGGGCTGATACGCAGTATTTT,CASSLSGGADTQYF
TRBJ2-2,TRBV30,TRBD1,TGTGCCTGGAGTGTACTCCGGACAGGGGGTTCCGGGGAGCTGTTTTTT,CAWSVLRTGGSGELFF
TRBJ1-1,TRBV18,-,TGTGCCAGCTCACCGATCCGGGATGAAGCTTTCTTT,CASSPIRDEAFF
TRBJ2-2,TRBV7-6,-,TGTGCCAGCAGCTTAACAGTTAAGGCCAACACCGGGGAGCTGTTTTTT,CASSLTVKANTGELFF
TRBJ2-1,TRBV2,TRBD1,TGTGCCAGCAGTGACGGATTGGGACAGGGTAGGAATGAGCAGTTCTTC,CASSDGLGQGRNEQFF
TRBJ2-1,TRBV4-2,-,TGTGCCAGCAGCCTCCCTAGGGTAGCGGACTCCTACAATGAGCAGTTCTTC,CASSLPRVADSYNEQFF
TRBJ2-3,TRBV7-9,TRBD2,TGTGCCAGCATCGAGCGGGAGAGGGGGGCCCCAGATACGCAGTATTTT,CASIERERGAPDTQYF
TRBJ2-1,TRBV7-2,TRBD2,TGTGCCAGCAGCTTAGCGTTAACGGGGGGGTACCTTTACAATGAGCAGTTCTTC,CASSLALTGGYLYNEQFF
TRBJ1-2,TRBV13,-,TGTGCCAGCAGCGGGCGGACAGAAGGGATTATAGGCTACACCTTC,CASSGRTEGIIGYTF
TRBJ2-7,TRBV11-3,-,TGTGCCAGCAGCTTAACGGGACTCTCATACGAGCAGTACTTC,CASSLTGLSYEQYF
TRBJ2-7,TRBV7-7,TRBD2,TGTGCCAGCAGCCCTTGGTGGTGGGAGGGAGACCCCTACGAGCAGTACTTC,CASSPWWWEGDPYEQYF
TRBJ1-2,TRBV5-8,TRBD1,TGTGCCAGCAGTCATGACAGGGCTAACTATGGCTACACCTTC,CASSHDRANYGYTF
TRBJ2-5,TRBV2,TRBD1,TGTGCCAGCAGTTCGGACAGGGGTGGCCAAGAGACCCAGTACTTC,CASSSDRGGQETQYF
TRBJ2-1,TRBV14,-,TGTGCCAGCAGCCGACCAGGGCCTCAGGACAATGAGCAGTTCTTC,CASSRPGPQDNEQFF
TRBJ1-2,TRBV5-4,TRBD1,TGTGCCAGCAGATCCGGGACAGGGGGCGATGGCTACACCTTC,CASRSGTGGDGYTF
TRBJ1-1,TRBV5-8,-,TGTGCCAGCAGCTTTTGGACAACAAGGGGCAATGAAGCTTTCTTT,CASSFWTTRGNEAFF
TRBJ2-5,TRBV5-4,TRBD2,TGTGCCTCCCATTCTAGCGGGAGGTTGGGCGGGGAGACCCAGTACTTC,CASHSSGRLGGETQYF
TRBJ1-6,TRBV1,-,TGCACCAGCAGCCAAGCGTCCCAGGGGATTAACTCCTATAATTCACCCCTCCACTTT,CTSSQASQGINSYNSPLHF
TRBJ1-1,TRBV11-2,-,TGTGCCAGCAGCTTAGTAGACAGCCAGAACACTGAAGCTTTCTTT,CASSLVDSQNTEAFF
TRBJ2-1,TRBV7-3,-,TGTGCCAGCAGCTTAAGGCAGGGAGGCGAGCAGTTCTTC,CASSLRQGGEQFF
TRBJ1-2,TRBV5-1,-,TGCGCCAGCAGCTTGTACGAGGTATCCTATGGCTACACCTTC,CASSLYEVSYGYTF
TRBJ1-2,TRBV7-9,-,TGTGCCAGCAGCGGCTGGCGGGATACTAACTATGGCTACACCTTC,CASSGWRDTNYGYTF
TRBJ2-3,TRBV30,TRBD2,TGTGCCTTGCGGGGGGGGCTAGCGGGGGTTACTAGCACAGATACGCAGTATTTT,CALRGGLAGVTSTDTQYF
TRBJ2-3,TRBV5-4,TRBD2,TGTGCCAGCAGCTACGGACTAGCGGGGGATACGCAGTATTTT,CASSYGLAGDTQYF
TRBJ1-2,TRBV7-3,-,TGTGCCAGCAGCTTAAGTTTACAGGGAGAAGGCTACACCTTC,CASSLSLQGEGYTF
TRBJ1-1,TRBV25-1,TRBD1,TGTGCCAGCCGGACAGGGGGTACTTTCGCTGAAGCTTTCTTT,CASRTGGTFAEAFF
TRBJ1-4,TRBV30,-,TGTGCCTACGACAGGAGGAATGAAAAACTGTTTTTT,CAYDRRNEKLFF
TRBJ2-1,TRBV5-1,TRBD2,TGCGCCAGCAGCTGGGTAGCGGGAGACTACAATGAGCAGTTCTTC,CASSWVAGDYNEQFF
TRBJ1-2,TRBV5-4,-,TGTGCCAGCAGCTTGGGGAAACAGGTTAGGGGCAACTATGGCTACACCTTC,CASSLGKQVRGNYGYTF
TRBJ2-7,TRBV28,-,TGTGCCAGCTCGGGTAGTCCTGCCTACGAGCAGTACTTC,CASSGSPAYEQYF
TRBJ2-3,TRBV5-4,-,TGTGCCAGCAGCTTGGATGGTCGCGGCGGAAGCACAGATACGCAGTATTTT,CASSLDGRGGSTDTQYF
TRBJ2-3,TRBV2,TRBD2,TGTGCCAGCAGGAGGAGCGGGAGTGGTGCAGATACGCAGTATTTT,CASRRSGSGADTQYF
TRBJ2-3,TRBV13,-,TGTGCCAGCAGCCGGAGCACAGATACGCAGTATTTT,CASSRSTDTQYF
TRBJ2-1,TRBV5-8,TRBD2,TGTGCCAGCAGCTTGGTGATGCTAGCGGGAGGGCCCTTCTCCTACAATGAGCAGTTCTTC,CASSLVMLAGGPFSYNEQFF
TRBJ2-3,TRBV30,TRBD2,TGTGCCTGGAGTGTAGCGGGGGACGACACAGATACGCAGTATTTT,CAWSVAGDDTDTQYF
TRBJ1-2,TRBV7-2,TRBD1,TGTGCCAGCAGCGAGACACAGGGGAACTATGGCTACACCTTC,CASSETQGNYGYTF
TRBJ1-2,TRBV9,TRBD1,TGTGCCAGCAGCGGCGACAGGGTCGACTATGGCTACACCTTC,CASSGDRVDYGYTF
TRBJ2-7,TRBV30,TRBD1,TGTGCCTGGAGGGGGGGACAGGGGGCCCACGAGCAGTACTTC,CAWRGGQGAHEQYF